This entry features one T cell receptor (beta chain) sequence. The antigen is undetermined. The data stem from a study of cytomegalovirus exposure and HLA in healthy donors. Study-level results: As a later analysis showed, a missense DCLRE1C variant was linked to trimming of TCR beta V- and J-genes.

The germline gives CDR1 SGHNT, CDR2 YYREEE (reference sequence). V shed 2 bases and J shed 4 bases, with 15 bases lying between them. CDR3 size: 15 residues. 60 Vbeta and 13 Jbeta primers were used in PCR. This table comes from immunoSEQ multiplex PCR, and its TCRdb copy is limited to in-frame clones, with some not included. The data contain approximately 170,000 clones, roughly 84% of them singletons. Sequencing input: PBMCs. This clonotype was sampled from a man under 40 in good health and CMV-seropositive. The rearrangement links TRBV5-4 to TRBJ1-2, with a possible D match to TRBD1 (6 bases). CDR3 DNA: TGTGCCAGCAGCTTTTTATGGACAGTACCCTATGGCTACACCTTC. Amino acid sequence: CASSFLWTVPYGYTF.